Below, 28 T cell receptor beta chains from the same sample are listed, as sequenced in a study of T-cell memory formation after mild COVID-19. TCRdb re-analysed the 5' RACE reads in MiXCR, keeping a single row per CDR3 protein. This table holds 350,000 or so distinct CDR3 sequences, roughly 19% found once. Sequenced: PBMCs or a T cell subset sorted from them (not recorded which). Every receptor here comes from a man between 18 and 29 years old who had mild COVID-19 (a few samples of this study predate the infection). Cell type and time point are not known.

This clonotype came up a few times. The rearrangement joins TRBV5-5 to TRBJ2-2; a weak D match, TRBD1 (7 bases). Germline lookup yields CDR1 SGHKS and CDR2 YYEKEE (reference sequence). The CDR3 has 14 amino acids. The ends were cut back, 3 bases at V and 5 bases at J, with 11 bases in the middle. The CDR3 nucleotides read TGTGCCAGCAGCTCGACAGGGAGGACCGGGGAGCTGTTTTTT. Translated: CASSSTGRTGELFF. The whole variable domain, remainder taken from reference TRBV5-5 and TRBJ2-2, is DAGVTQSPTHLIKTRGQQVTLRCSPISGHKSVSWYQQVLGQGPQFIFQYYEKEERGRGNFPDRFSARQFPNYSSELNVNALLLGDSALYLCASSSTGRTGELFFGEGSRLTVL.

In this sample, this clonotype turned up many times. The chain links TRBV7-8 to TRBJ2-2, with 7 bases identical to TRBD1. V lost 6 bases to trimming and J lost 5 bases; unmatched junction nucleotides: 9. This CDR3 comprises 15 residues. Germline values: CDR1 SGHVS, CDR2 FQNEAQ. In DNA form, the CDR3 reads TGTGCCAGCAGTAACAGGGGTGACGGAACCGGGGAGCTGTTTTTT. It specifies CASSNRGDGTGELFF. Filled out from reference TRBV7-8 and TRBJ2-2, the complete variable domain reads GAGVSQSPRYKVAKRGQDVALRCDPISGHVSLFWYQQALGQGPEFLTYFQNEAQLDKSGLPSDRFFAERPEGSVSTLKIQRTQQEDSAVYLCASSNRGDGTGELFFGEGSRLTVL.

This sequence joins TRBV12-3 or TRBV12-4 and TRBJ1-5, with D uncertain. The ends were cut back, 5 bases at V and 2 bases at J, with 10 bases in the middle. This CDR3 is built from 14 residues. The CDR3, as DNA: TGTGCCAGCAGTCGAGGTTTTCGCAATCAGCCCCAGCATTTT. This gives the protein CASSRGFRNQPQHF.

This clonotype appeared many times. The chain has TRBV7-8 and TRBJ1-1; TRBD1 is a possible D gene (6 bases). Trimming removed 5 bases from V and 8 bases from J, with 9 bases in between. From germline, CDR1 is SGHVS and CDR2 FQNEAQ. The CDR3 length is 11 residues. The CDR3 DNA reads TGTGCCAGCAGCCATACAGGGGAAGCTTTCTTT. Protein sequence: CASSHTGEAFF. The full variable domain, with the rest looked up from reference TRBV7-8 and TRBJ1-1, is GAGVSQSPRYKVAKRGQDVALRCDPISGHVSLFWYQQALGQGPEFLTYFQNEAQLDKSGLPSDRFFAERPEGSVSTLKIQRTQQEDSAVYLCASSHTGEAFFGQGTRLTVV.

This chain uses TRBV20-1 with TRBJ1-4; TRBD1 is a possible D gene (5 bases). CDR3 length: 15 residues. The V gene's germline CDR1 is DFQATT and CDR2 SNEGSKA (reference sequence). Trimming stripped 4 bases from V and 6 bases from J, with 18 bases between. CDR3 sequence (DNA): TGCAGTGCTACTAGAGGGGCAGGCGATTATGAAAAACTGTTTTTT. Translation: CSATRGAGDYEKLFF.

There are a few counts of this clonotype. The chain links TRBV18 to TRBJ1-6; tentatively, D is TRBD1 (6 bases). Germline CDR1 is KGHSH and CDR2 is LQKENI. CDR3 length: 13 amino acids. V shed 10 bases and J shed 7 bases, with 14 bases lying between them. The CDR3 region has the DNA TGTGCCAACCGGGAGGACAGAAATTCACCCCTCCACTTT. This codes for CANREDRNSPLHF.

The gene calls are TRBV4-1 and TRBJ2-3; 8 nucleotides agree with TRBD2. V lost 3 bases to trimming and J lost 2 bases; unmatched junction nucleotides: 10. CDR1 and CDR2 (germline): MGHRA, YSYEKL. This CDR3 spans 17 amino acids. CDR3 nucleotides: TGCGCCAGCAGCCAGAAGTCACTAGCGGAGATCACAGATACGCAGTATTTT. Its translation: CASSQKSLAEITDTQYF.

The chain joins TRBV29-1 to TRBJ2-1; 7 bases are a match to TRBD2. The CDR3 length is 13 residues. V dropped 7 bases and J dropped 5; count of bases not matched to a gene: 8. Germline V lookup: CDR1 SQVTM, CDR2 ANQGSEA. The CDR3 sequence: CSAAGRPNNEQFF. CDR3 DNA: TGCAGCGCCGCCGGGAGGCCCAACAATGAGCAGTTCTTC.

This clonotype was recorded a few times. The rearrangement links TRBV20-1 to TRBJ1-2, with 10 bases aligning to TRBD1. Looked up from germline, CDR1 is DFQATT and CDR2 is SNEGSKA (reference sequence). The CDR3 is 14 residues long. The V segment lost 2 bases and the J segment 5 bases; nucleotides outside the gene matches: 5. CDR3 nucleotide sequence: TGCAGTGCTAGACGACAGGGGGCCTGGTATGGCTACACCTTC. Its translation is CSARRQGAWYGYTF.

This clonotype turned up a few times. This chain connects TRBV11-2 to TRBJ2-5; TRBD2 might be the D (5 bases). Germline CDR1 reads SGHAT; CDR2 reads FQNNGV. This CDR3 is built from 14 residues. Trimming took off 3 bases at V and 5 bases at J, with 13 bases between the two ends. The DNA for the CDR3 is TGTGCCAGCAGCTTGTGGCTAGCCGGTGAGACCCAGTACTTC. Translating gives CASSLWLAGETQYF.

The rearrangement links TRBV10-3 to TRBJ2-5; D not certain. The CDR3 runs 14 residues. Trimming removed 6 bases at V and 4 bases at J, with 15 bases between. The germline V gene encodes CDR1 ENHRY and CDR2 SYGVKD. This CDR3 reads CAISSRQIGETQYF. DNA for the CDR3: TGTGCCATCAGCAGTAGGCAGATTGGAGAGACCCAGTACTTC.

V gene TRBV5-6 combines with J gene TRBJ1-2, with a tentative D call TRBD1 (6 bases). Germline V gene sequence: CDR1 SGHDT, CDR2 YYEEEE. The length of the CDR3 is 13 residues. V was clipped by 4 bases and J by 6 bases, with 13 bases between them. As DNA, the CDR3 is TGTGCCAGCAGCCCCGGACAGTTGAATGGCTACACCTTC. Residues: CASSPGQLNGYTF.

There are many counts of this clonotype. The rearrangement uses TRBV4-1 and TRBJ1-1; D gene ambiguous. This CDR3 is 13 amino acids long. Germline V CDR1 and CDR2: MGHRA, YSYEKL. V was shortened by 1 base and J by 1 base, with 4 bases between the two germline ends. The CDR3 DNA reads TGCGCCAGCAGCCAAGGTCGGAACACTGAAGCTTTCTTT. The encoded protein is CASSQGRNTEAFF.

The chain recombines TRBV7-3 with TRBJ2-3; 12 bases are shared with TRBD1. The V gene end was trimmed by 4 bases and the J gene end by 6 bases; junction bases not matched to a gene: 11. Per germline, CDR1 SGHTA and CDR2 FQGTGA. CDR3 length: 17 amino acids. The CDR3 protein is CASSSQPGDRGQDTQYF. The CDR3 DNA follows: TGTGCCAGCAGCTCCCAGCCCGGGGACAGGGGGCAGGATACGCAGTATTTT. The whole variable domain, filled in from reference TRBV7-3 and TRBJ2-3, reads GAGVSQTPSNKVTEKGKYVELRCDPISGHTALYWYRQSLGQGPEFLIYFQGTGAADDSGLPNDRFFAVRPEGSVSTLKIQRTERGDSAVYLCASSSQPGDRGQDTQYFGPGTRLTVL.

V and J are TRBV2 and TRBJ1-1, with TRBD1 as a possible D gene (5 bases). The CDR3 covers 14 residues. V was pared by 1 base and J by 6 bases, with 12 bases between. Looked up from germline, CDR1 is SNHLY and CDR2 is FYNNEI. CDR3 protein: CASSEVLGEAEAFF. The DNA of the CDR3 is TGTGCCAGCAGTGAAGTTCTGGGGGAAGCTGAAGCTTTCTTT.

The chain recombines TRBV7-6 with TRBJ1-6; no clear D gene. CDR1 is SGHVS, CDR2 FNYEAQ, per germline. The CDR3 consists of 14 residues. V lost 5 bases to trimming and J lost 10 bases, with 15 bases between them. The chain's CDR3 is CASSRGDSWSPLHF. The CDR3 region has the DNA TGTGCCAGCAGCCGTGGGGATTCTTGGTCACCCCTCCACTTT.

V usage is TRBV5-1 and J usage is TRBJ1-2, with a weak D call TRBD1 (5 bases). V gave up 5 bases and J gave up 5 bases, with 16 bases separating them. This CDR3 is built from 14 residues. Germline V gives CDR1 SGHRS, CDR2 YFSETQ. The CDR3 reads CASRGTARRYGYTF. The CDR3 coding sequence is TGCGCCAGCAGAGGGACTGCGCGTCGGTATGGCTACACCTTC.

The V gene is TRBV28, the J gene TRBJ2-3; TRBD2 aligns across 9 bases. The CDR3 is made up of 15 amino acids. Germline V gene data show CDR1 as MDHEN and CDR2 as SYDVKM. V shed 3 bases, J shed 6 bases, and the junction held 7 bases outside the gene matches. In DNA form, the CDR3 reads TGTGCCAGCAGTTTCTGGCGGGGGGGGGCGGATACGCAGTATTTT. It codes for CASSFWRGGADTQYF.

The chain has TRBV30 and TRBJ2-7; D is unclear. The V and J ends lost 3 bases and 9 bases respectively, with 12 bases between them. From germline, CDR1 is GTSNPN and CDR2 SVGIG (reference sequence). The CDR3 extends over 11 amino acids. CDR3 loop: CAWRGSGVQYF. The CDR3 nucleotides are TGTGCCTGGAGAGGTTCGGGCGTGCAGTACTTC.

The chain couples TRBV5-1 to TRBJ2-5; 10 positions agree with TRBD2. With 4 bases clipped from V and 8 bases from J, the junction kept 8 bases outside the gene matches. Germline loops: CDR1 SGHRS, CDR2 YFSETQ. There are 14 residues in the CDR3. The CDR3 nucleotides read TGCGCCAGCAGCCCCGGGACTAGCGTTGATACCCAGTACTTC. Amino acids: CASSPGTSVDTQYF.

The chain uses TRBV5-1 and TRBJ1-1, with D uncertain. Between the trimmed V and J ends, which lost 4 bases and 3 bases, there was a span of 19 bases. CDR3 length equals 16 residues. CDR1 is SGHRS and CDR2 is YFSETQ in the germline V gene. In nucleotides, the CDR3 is TGCGCCAGCAGCCCGCCCATGCCAGCCCCGCACACTGAAGCTTTCTTT. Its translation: CASSPPMPAPHTEAFF.

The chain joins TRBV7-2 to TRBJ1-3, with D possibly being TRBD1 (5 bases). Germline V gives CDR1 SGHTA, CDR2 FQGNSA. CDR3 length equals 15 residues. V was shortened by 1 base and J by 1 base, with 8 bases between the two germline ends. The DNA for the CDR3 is TGTGCCAGCAGCTTAGGGGGGGGATCTGGAAACACCATATATTTT. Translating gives CASSLGGGSGNTIYF.

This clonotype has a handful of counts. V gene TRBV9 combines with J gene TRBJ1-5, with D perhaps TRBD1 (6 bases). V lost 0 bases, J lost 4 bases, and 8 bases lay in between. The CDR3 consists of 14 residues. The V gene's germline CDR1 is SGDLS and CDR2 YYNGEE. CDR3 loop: CASSVGTDNQPQHF. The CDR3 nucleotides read TGTGCCAGCAGCGTAGGGACAGATAATCAGCCCCAGCATTTT.

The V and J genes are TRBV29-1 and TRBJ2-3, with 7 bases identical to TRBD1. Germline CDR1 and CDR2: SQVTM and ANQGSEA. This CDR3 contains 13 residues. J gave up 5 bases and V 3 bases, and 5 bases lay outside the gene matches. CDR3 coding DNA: TGCAGCGTTGACCGGACAGGCGAAGATACGCAGTATTTT. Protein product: CSVDRTGEDTQYF.

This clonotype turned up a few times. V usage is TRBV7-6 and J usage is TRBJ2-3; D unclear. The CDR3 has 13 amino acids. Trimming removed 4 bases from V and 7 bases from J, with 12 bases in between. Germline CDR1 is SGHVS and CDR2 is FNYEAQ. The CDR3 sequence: CASSSTSGYTQYF. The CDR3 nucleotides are TGTGCCAGCAGCTCGACGTCGGGCTATACGCAGTATTTT.

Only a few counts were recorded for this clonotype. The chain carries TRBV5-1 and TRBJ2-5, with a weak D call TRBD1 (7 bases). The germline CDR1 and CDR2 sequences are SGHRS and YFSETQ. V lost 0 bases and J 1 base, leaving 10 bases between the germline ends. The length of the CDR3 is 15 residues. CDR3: CASSLGGTAQETQYF. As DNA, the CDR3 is TGCGCCAGCAGCTTGGGCGGGACAGCCCAAGAGACCCAGTACTTC.

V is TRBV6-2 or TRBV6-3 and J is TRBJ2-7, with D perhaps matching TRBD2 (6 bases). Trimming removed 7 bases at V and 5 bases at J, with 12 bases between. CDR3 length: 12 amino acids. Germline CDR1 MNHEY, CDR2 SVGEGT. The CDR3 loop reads CASTSLAHEQYF. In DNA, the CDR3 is TGTGCCAGCACCTCACTAGCCCACGAGCAGTACTTC.

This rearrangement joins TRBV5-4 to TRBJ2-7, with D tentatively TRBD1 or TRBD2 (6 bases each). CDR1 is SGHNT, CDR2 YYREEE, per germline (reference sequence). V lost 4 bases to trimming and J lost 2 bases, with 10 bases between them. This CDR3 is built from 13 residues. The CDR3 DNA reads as TGTGCCAGCAGCATAGGGGGGCCCTACGAGCAGTACTTC. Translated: CASSIGGPYEQYF. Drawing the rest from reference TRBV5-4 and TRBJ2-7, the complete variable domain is ETGVTQSPTHLIKTRGQQVTLRCSSQSGHNTVSWYQQALGQGPQFIFQYYREEENGRGNFPPRFSGLQFPNYSSELNVNALELDDSALYLCASSIGGPYEQYFGPGTRLTVT.